Sequencing of this T cell receptor beta chain was carried out in a study of T cells in Graves' hyperthyroidism and ophthalmopathy. Study-level results: Most expanded thyroid clonotypes above 0.001 recurred in blood.

Using RNA transcripts as the source, TCR beta CDR3 regions were amplified. Using the HTBI primer set, a first-round RT-PCR was run on the TCR CDR3. TCRdb fed the multiplex PCR reads into MiXCR, producing one record per CDR3 protein. The sample includes roughly 560,000 distinct CDR3 sequences, roughly 15% of them seen just once. Disease lasting under 3 months, a NOSPECS grade of at least 4, and a Clinical Activity Score of at least 3 were features of the ophthalmopathy patients. This clonotype appeared a few times. Antigen: not known. The junction does not match germline at one end; this may be a read error. The CDR3 runs to 15 residues. Looked up from germline, CDR1 is SGHRS and CDR2 is YFSETQ.

The TCR sequence derives from a woman in her thirties or forties with Graves' ophthalmopathy. The chain carries TRBV5-1 and TRBJ2-7, with a possible D match to TRBD1 (5 bases). The sample taken for sequencing was blood. For the CDR3, the DNA is TGCGCCAGCAGCTTGGAGCAGGGTGGTATACACGAGCGGTACTTC. The encoded protein is CASSLEQGGIHERYF.